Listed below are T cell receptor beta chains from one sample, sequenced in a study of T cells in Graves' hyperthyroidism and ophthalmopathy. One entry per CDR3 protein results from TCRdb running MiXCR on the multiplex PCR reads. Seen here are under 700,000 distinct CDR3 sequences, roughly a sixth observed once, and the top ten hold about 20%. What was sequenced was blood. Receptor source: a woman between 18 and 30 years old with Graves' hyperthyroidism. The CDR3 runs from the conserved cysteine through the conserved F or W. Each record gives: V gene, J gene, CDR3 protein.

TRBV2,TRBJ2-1,CAASEYNEQFF
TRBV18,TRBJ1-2,CASSPFPPGQGYGYTF
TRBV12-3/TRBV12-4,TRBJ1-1,CASSVDRRRTEAFF
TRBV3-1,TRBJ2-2,CASSRQLLAGSRAGELFF
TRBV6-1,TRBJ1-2,CAVTEYNYGYTF
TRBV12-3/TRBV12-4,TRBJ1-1,CASSSGRGPTEAFF
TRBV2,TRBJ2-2,CASSMDRNTGELFF
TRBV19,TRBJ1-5,CASSNRGGTPQHF
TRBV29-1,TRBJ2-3,CSVGAGTDTQYF
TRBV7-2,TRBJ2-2,CASSLEGTGKHGELFF
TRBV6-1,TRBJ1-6,CASSRTGRQGWPLHF
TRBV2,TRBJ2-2,CASSGGLRFKTGELFF
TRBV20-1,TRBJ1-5,CSARVSTSNQPQHF
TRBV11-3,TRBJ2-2,CASSRNSGGAHTGELFF
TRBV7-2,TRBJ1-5,CASSFGGRYNQPQHF
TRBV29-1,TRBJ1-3,CSVSGTGVGNTIYF
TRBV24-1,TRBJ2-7,CATSDRTSGSTEQYF
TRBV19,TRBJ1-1,CASSIVGSGVIGAFF
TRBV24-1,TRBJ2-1,CATSGPYNEQFF
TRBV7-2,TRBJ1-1,CASGTGAGVNTEAFF
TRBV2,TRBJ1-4,CAWTDWDNEKLFF
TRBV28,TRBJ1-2,CASSIQTSGYTF
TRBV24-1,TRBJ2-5,CATSGTGGRRETQYF
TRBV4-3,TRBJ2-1,CASSQVGHEHFF
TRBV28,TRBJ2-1,CASRNYGAPNEQFF
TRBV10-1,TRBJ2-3,CASSESQASTDTQYF
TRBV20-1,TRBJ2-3,CSARVVLAGSTDTQYF
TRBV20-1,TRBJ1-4,CSASIDRGRKKLFF
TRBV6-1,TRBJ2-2,CASSIQNTGELFF
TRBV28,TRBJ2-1,CASSGLAGVEGYNEQFF
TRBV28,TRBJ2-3,CASSLGTNFPQYF
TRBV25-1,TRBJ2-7,CASSDLGQTPYEQYF
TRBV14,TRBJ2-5,CASSQGLHAPQETQYF
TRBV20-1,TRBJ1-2,CSAPSDRGVLYGYTF
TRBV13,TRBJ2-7,CASSPGQGDSYEQYF
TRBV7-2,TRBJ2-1,CASSLNGLAASSYNEQFF
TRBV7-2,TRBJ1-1,CASSLLLSAEAFF
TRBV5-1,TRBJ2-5,CASSPEVSETQYF
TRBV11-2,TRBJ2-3,CASSWAGTVQYF
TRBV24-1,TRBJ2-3,CATSDARPTDTQYF
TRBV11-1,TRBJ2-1,CASSLELLAANEQFF
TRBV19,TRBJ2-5,CASSIVSGMETQYF
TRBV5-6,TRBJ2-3,CASSLYRDRGRPDTQYF
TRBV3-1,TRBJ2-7,CASTLGQGVYEQYF
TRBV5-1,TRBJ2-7,CASSGTSGVSYEQYF
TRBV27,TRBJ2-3,CASSSMGSTDTQYF
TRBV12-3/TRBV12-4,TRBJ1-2,CASRIAQGGAGGYTF
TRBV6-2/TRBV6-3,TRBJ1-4,CASSFPTGVELFF
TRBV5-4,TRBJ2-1,CASSGPQGPGEQFF
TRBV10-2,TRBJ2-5,CATATSRETQYF
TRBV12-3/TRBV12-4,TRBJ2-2,CASSFGRGSEYF